The T cell receptor beta chain described here comes from a study of vaccination and CD4 T cells after COVID-19. Study at large: Post-COVID draws came a median around 100 days after diagnosis (range 35 to 161). Timing of post-vaccine sample collection was a median about 72 days after dose two, with a range of 14 to 241. Researchers took samples from a few convalescent patients on day 14 and on days 161 to 241 after vaccination. Overall study findings and caveats: The median number of SARS-CoV-2-reactive clonotypes increased from around 20 to 38, a change that did not reach significance.

This clonotype turned up a few times. The target antigen is unknown. Germline loops: CDR1 DFQATT, CDR2 SNEGSKA (reference sequence). V lost 6 bases to trimming and J lost 3 bases; unmatched junction nucleotides: 4. CDR3 length: 14 residues. Time point reported: late sampling 161 to 241 days after vaccination in a few convalescent patients. TCRdb reprocessed the PCR reads with MiXCR, giving one entry per CDR3 protein. The sample lists approximately 30,000 distinct CDR3 sequences; over 40% were seen once. This specimen consisted of CD4+ T cells from blood, obtained about 7 months after SARS-CoV-2 vaccination. The chain couples TRBV20-1 to TRBJ2-3; 12 nucleotides line up with TRBD2. This receptor was obtained from a human donor who had recovered from COVID-19. In DNA form, the CDR3 reads TGCAGTGCCACGACTAGCGGGAGAACAGATACGCAGTATTTT. Translated: CSATTSGRTDTQYF.